The next 23 T cell receptor beta chains were all read from a single sample in a study of CD8 T cells in Susac syndrome. An amount of RNA that ranged from roughly 0.45 to 1 ug was reverse transcribed with random hexamers. From the immunoSEQ multiplex PCR reads, TCRdb called clonotypes with MiXCR, one entry per CDR3 protein. The table has over 150,000 distinct CDR3 sequences, around 94% seen once; the top ten hold 0.099%. What was sequenced was CD4+ T cells from PBMCs. The origin of the receptors is a human donor with Susac syndrome.

The genes are TRBV9 and TRBJ2-3; TRBD2 might be the D (6 bases). V gave up 0 bases and J gave up 4 bases, with 12 bases separating them. Germline assignment: CDR1 SGDLS and CDR2 YYNGEE. This CDR3 contains 15 residues. In DNA form, the CDR3 reads TGTGCCAGCAGCGTAGGGGTCGGGAGTTCAGATACGCAGTATTTT. Protein product: CASSVGVGSSDTQYF.

The chain uses TRBV20-1 and TRBJ2-5; 9 positions match TRBD2. From germline, CDR1 is DFQATT and CDR2 SNEGSKA (reference sequence). CDR3 length: 14 residues. Trimming took 4 bases from V and 5 from J; bases not matched to a gene: 8. The CDR3 DNA reads TGCAGTGCTATTGCGGGAGGGCCTGAGGAGACCCAGTACTTC. Amino acids: CSAIAGGPEETQYF.

This chain connects TRBV18 to TRBJ1-1, with D perhaps matching TRBD1 (5 bases). The germline V gene encodes CDR1 KGHSH and CDR2 LQKENI. This CDR3 has 14 residues. Trimming removed 5 bases at V and 5 bases at J, with 15 bases between. CDR3 residues: CASSRTPEGTEAFF. CDR3 bases: TGTGCCAGCTCAAGGACCCCCGAGGGGACTGAAGCTTTCTTT.

This chain joins TRBV6-5 and TRBJ1-5; a possible D gene is TRBD1 (5 bases). V lost 6 bases to trimming and J lost 1 base, with 10 bases between them. In germline, CDR1 is MNHEY, CDR2 SVGAGI. This CDR3 comprises 14 residues. In DNA, the CDR3 is TGTGCCAGCAGGACGGGGGGGAGCAATCAGCCCCAGCATTTT. It translates to CASRTGGSNQPQHF.

The genes are TRBV12-3 or TRBV12-4 and TRBJ2-1, with 8 bases matching TRBD2. This CDR3 spans 15 amino acids. V lost 2 bases and J lost 8; bases outside the gene matches: 8. This CDR3 reads CASSLTAGARDEQFF. CDR3 DNA: TGTGCCAGCAGTTTAACAGCGGGGGCCAGGGATGAGCAGTTCTTC.

The chain is built from TRBV20-1 and TRBJ2-2, with a weak D call TRBD2 (6 bases). Germline-derived CDR1 and CDR2 are DFQATT and SNEGSKA (reference sequence). V dropped 1 base and J dropped 8 bases, with 11 bases sitting between them. This CDR3 is 13 amino acids long. The CDR3 region has the DNA TGCAGTGCTAGAGGGGAGGACCTGGGGGAGCTGTTTTTT. It yields the protein CSARGEDLGELFF.

The chain carries TRBV20-1 and TRBJ1-2; D remains ambiguous. This CDR3 comprises 12 residues. Deletions cut 6 bases from V and 6 bases from J, with 14 bases between. Germline loops: CDR1 DFQATT, CDR2 SNEGSKA (reference sequence). For the CDR3, the DNA is TGCAGTGCCGTTAAACGGGAGGATGGCTACACCTTC. Protein product: CSAVKREDGYTF.

The CDR3 is CASSFMPLEPLFF. The CDR3 nucleotides read TGTGCCAGCAGCTTTATGCCCTTAGAACCACTGTTTTTT. This sequence joins TRBV5-4 and TRBJ1-4; D remains ambiguous. Deletions cut 2 bases from V and 13 bases from J, with 15 bases between. CDR1 is SGHNT and CDR2 is YYREEE in the germline V gene (reference sequence). The CDR3 covers 13 residues. The full variable domain, its missing parts supplied by reference TRBV5-4 and TRBJ1-4, is ETGVTQSPTHLIKTRGQQVTLRCSSQSGHNTVSWYQQALGQGPQFIFQYYREEENGRGNFPPRFSGLQFPNYSSELNVNALELDDSALYLCASSFMPLEPLFFGSGTQLSVL.

The CDR3 region is CASSLDSSQNIQYF. CDR3 nucleotide sequence: TGTGCCAGCAGTTTAGATTCTAGCCAAAACATTCAGTACTTC. The chain carries TRBV28 and TRBJ2-4, with a tentative D call TRBD2 (5 bases). V was clipped by 2 bases and J by 5 bases, with 10 bases between them. This CDR3 has 14 residues. CDR1 and CDR2 (germline): MDHEN, SYDVKM. Together with reference TRBV28 and TRBJ2-4, the CDR3 gives the full variable domain: DVKVTQSSRYLVKRTGEKVFLECVQDMDHENMFWYRQDPGLGLRLIYFSYDVKMKEKGDIPEGYSVSREKKERFSLILESASTNQTSMYLCASSLDSSQNIQYFGAGTRLSVL.

The rearrangement links TRBV5-6 to TRBJ1-2, with TRBD1 matching 7 bases. CDR1 is SGHDT and CDR2 is YYEEEE in the germline V gene. The CDR3 covers 16 residues. Unmatched junction bases numbered 9, after V lost 0 bases and J lost 4 bases. The CDR3 spells CASSLELRQGGYGYTF. The CDR3 nucleotides are TGTGCCAGCAGCTTGGAACTTAGACAGGGCGGCTATGGCTACACCTTC.

The genes are TRBV12-5 and TRBJ1-1, with TRBD1 matching over 8 bases. Trimming at V came to 1 base and at J to 4 bases, leaving 5 bases not matched to a gene. The germline V gene encodes CDR1 LGHNT and CDR2 FRNRAP. CDR3 size: 15 residues. CDR3 sequence reads: CASGLARQGSTEAFF. The CDR3 DNA reads as TGTGCTAGTGGTTTGGCCAGACAGGGGAGCACTGAAGCTTTCTTT.

The J gene is TRBJ2-1, the V gene TRBV7-9, with D possibly being TRBD1 or TRBD2 (5 bases each). Trimming stripped 2 bases from V and 4 bases from J, with 12 bases between. The CDR3 length is 15 residues. The germline CDR1 and CDR2 sequences are SEHNR and FQNEAQ (reference sequence). CDR3 sequence: CASSLKGSTYNEQFF. The CDR3 region has the DNA TGTGCCAGCAGCTTAAAGGGGAGTACATACAATGAGCAGTTCTTC.

The chain joins TRBV7-9 to TRBJ2-2; D is uncertain. Looked up from germline, CDR1 is SEHNR and CDR2 is FQNEAQ (reference sequence). Trimming pared 3 bases from V and 0 bases from J, leaving 8 bases between. The CDR3 consists of 15 residues. The CDR3 coding sequence is TGTGCCAGCAGCTTGGGATTTGCGAACACCGGGGAGCTGTTTTTT. Its translation: CASSLGFANTGELFF.

The sample holds a few counts of this clonotype. The V call is TRBV5-4, the J call TRBJ2-3, with TRBD2 as a possible D gene (5 bases). This CDR3 is built from 14 residues. The ends were cut back, 0 bases at V and 1 base at J, with 6 bases in the middle. CDR1 and CDR2 (germline): SGHNT, YYREEE (reference sequence). Here the CDR3 DNA reads TGTGCCAGCAGCTTGGATAGCGGCACAGATACGCAGTATTTT. Protein sequence: CASSLDSGTDTQYF.

CDR3 sequence reads: CASSTDRSGANVLTF. The CDR3 DNA is TGTGCCAGCAGCACCGACCGCTCTGGGGCCAACGTCCTGACTTTC. The chain recombines TRBV7-2 with TRBJ2-6; D uncertain. The V gene's germline CDR1 is SGHTA and CDR2 FQGNSA. CDR3 length equals 15 residues. Trimming took off 5 bases at V and 0 bases at J, with 8 bases between the two ends.

The rearrangement uses TRBV20-1 and TRBJ2-1; D remains ambiguous. Trimming left V 3 bases short and J 0 bases short, with 12 bases between. Germline values: CDR1 DFQATT, CDR2 SNEGSKA (reference sequence). The CDR3 covers 15 residues. The CDR3 loop is CSARISSSSYNEQFF. As DNA, the CDR3 is TGCAGTGCTAGGATTTCTTCGAGCTCCTACAATGAGCAGTTCTTC.

This chain uses TRBV24-1 with TRBJ2-1, with 10 bases identical to TRBD2. Germline CDR1 reads KGHDR; CDR2 reads SFDVKD. CDR3 length: 17 amino acids. The trim removed 4 bases at V and 6 bases at J, leaving 11 bases unmatched. Here the CDR3 reads CATSDNLGLARTNEQFF. In nucleotides, the CDR3 is TGTGCCACCAGTGACAACCTGGGACTAGCGAGAACCAATGAGCAGTTCTTC.

The V call is TRBV28, the J call TRBJ1-1; D ambiguous. V lost 7 bases to trimming and J lost 0 bases, with 9 bases between them. The CDR3 has 13 residues. Germline lookup yields CDR1 MDHEN and CDR2 SYDVKM. CDR3 residues: CASKSPMNTEAFF. In DNA form, the CDR3 reads TGTGCCAGCAAGAGCCCCATGAACACTGAAGCTTTCTTT. Complete variable domain (other parts from reference TRBV28 and TRBJ1-1): DVKVTQSSRYLVKRTGEKVFLECVQDMDHENMFWYRQDPGLGLRLIYFSYDVKMKEKGDIPEGYSVSREKKERFSLILESASTNQTSMYLCASKSPMNTEAFFGQGTRLTVV.

The chain employs TRBV11-2 and TRBJ1-6; TRBD1 matches 7 bases. V gave up 6 bases and J gave up 0 bases; unmatched junction bases: 8. The CDR3 covers 17 residues. Germline CDR1 is SGHAT and CDR2 is FQNNGV. The CDR3 reads CASRDRDRSSYNSPLHF. The CDR3, as DNA: TGTGCCAGCAGAGACCGGGACAGAAGCTCCTATAATTCACCCCTCCACTTT.

To note about this clonotype: Germline and junction disagree at one end, which may indicate a read error. Written as DNA, the CDR3 is TGTGCCACCAGCAGAGATTCAATTAGATCCTTCAATGAGCAGTTCTTC. It translates to CATSRDSIRSFNEQFF. The chain carries TRBV15 and TRBJ2-1; D not certain. This CDR3 contains 16 residues. Germline V CDR1 and CDR2: LNHNV, YYDKDF (reference sequence).

This chain links TRBV2 with TRBJ2-1; D remains ambiguous. This CDR3 is 13 amino acids long. CDR1 SNHLY and CDR2 FYNNEI come from the germline V gene. The V end was cut by 7 bases, the J end by 2 bases, with 9 bases between. Here the CDR3 reads CASTLGPYNEQFF. The CDR3 DNA reads TGTGCCAGCACTCTTGGGCCCTACAATGAGCAGTTCTTC. The variable domain in full, completed from reference TRBV2 and TRBJ2-1, reads EPEVTQTPSHQVTQMGQEVILRCVPISNHLYFYWYRQILGQKVEFLVSFYNNEISEKSEIFDDQFSVERPDGSNFTLKIRSTKLEDSAMYFCASTLGPYNEQFFGPGTRLTVL.

The chain links TRBV5-6 to TRBJ1-4, with D unclear. The CDR3 is made up of 18 amino acids. The germline V and J ends were trimmed by 3 bases and 6 bases, with 24 bases remaining between them. Germline CDR1 and CDR2: SGHDT and YYEEEE. CDR3 bases: TGTGCCAGCAGCTCGACTGGAATGGGCCAAGGGAGGGATGAAAAACTGTTTTTT. This codes for CASSSTGMGQGRDEKLFF. Full variable domain (outside the CDR3, taken from reference TRBV5-6 and TRBJ1-4): DAGVTQSPTHLIKTRGQQVTLRCSPKSGHDTVSWYQQALGQGPQFIFQYYEEEERQRGNFPDRFSGHQFPNYSSELNVNALLLGDSALYLCASSSTGMGQGRDEKLFFGSGTQLSVL.

This chain links TRBV19 with TRBJ1-5, with TRBD1 matching 10 bases. This CDR3 is 16 amino acids long. Germline loops: CDR1 LNHDA, CDR2 SQIVND (reference sequence). V lost 5 bases to trimming and J lost 6 bases; unmatched junction nucleotides: 10. The CDR3 sequence: CASSPNRGTGVQPQHF. The DNA of the CDR3 is TGTGCCAGTAGTCCAAATCGCGGGACAGGGGTTCAGCCCCAGCATTTT.